This TCR beta chain was found in a study of monozygotic twins with inflammatory bowel disease. General study results and limits: Especially where disease activity was present, IBD patients had fewer clonotypes in common with others than healthy twins did.

In the case of this clonotype: Its matching antigen is unknown.

Following a re-call of the 5' RACE reads, TCRdb has one entry per CDR3 protein and lacks DNA. Recorded for this sample: about 380,000 distinct CDR3 sequences. This CDR3 is 16 amino acids long. Per the germline V gene, CDR1 is SGHTA and CDR2 is FQGNSA. V and J are TRBV7-2 and TRBJ1-3. The TCR comes from a human donor with ulcerative colitis or Crohn's disease, or a healthy co-twin of an affected twin (not recorded which). Source material: blood. The CDR3 loop reads CASSLEYSRAGNTIYF.